This TCR beta chain was captured in a study of cytomegalovirus exposure and HLA in healthy donors. Germline CDR1 and CDR2: MDHEN and SYDVKM. V was shortened by 4 bases and J by 2 bases, with 15 bases between the two germline ends. This CDR3 comprises 15 residues. TCRdb's copy holds only in-frame clones and misses some; the assay was immunoSEQ multiplex PCR. The repertoire has about 72,000 clones, 94% of them found once; the top ten carry roughly 0.6%. The sequenced sample consisted of PBMCs. The source of this sequence is a woman aged 18 to 35 in good health and CMV-seronegative. This chain links TRBV28 with TRBJ2-7, with D possibly being TRBD1 (6 bases). For the CDR3, the DNA is TGTGCCAGCAGTTCCCCGACAGGTGAAGCCTACGAGCAGTACTTC. Translated: CASSSPTGEAYEQYF.